This T cell receptor beta chain was profiled in a study of T cells after yellow fever vaccination. TCRdb fed the 5' RACE reads into MiXCR, producing one record per CDR3 protein. Here the sample spans around 610,000 distinct CDR3 sequences, approximately 15% being singletons. CDR3 length equals 16 residues. CDR1 is MNHEY and CDR2 is SVGEGT in the germline V gene. The V end lost 4 bases, the J end lost 5 bases, and 19 bases lay between the germline ends. This clonotype was picked up a small number of times. Sequencing used PBMCs, obtained on the day of the yellow fever booster vaccination. The chain carries TRBV6-2 or TRBV6-3 and TRBJ2-3; D possibly uses TRBD1 or TRBD2 (5 bases each). The TCR originated in a man aged 30 to 39 who received the YFV17D yellow fever vaccine. CDR3 sequence: CASSSGLADSGDTQYF. The CDR3 nucleotides read TGTGCCAGCAGTTCGGGGCTAGCAGATTCGGGAGATACGCAGTATTTT.